A selection of T cell receptor beta chains follows, all from one sample in a study of post-analysis software for immune sequencing data. TCRdb reprocessed the PCR reads via MiXCR and lists one record per CDR3 protein. The table includes about 500,000 distinct CDR3 sequences, around 40% detected once. Sequencing was done on a sample of blood. The receptor source for this set is a girl aged 10-17 years with multiple sclerosis. Both conserved end residues are part of each CDR3. The order of the fields is J gene, D gene, clone size, V gene, CDR3 protein, CDR3 DNA. A D gene is named only where the DNA matches it firmly. Part of the rows lack a size; the others show once, few, many or a class for expanded clones.

J: TRBJ2-4
D: TRBD2
size: NA
V: TRBV6-6
CDR3: CASSYGASGSGEQYF
DNA: TGTGCCAGCAGTTACGGGGCTAGCGGGTCCGGAGAGCAGTACTTC

J: TRBJ2-7
D: NA
size: NA
V: TRBV3-1
CDR3: CASSQGVGGEDEQYF
DNA: TGTGCCAGCAGCCAAGGGGTGGGAGGTGAAGACGAGCAGTACTTC

J: TRBJ2-5
D: NA
size: few
V: TRBV5-1
CDR3: CASTAAPGWETQYF
DNA: TGCGCCAGCACTGCCGCTCCAGGGTGGGAGACCCAGTACTTC

J: TRBJ1-1
D: NA
size: NA
V: TRBV7-3
CDR3: CASSLTLTGNTEAFF
DNA: TGTGCCAGCAGCTTAACGCTGACAGGGAACACTGAAGCTTTCTTT

J: TRBJ2-7
D: TRBD1
size: NA
V: TRBV29-1
CDR3: CSVGDVQGAPYEQYF
DNA: TGCAGCGTTGGGGACGTACAGGGGGCCCCCTACGAGCAGTACTTC

J: TRBJ2-1
D: TRBD1
size: NA
V: TRBV4-1
CDR3: CASSHEKGQGINEQFF
DNA: TGCGCCAGCAGCCATGAGAAGGGACAGGGGATCAATGAGCAGTTCTTC

J: TRBJ2-1
D: TRBD2
size: few
V: TRBV9
CDR3: CASSETSGTGNEQFF
DNA: TGTGCCAGCAGCGAGACTAGCGGGACCGGCAATGAGCAGTTCTTC

J: TRBJ2-1
D: TRBD2
size: few
V: TRBV10-3
CDR3: CAISKREGSYNEQFF
DNA: TGTGCCATCAGCAAGCGGGAGGGCTCCTACAATGAGCAGTTCTTC

J: TRBJ2-7
D: NA
size: NA
V: TRBV7-8
CDR3: CASSLADGVSYEQYF
DNA: TGTGCCAGCAGCTTGGCGGACGGAGTCTCCTACGAGCAGTACTTC

J: TRBJ2-5
D: NA
size: few
V: TRBV7-9
CDR3: CASSLVEGAQETQYF
DNA: TGTGCCAGCAGCTTAGTTGAGGGAGCGCAAGAGACCCAGTACTTC

J: TRBJ1-2
D: NA
size: NA
V: TRBV7-9
CDR3: CASSFSNYGYTF
DNA: TGTGCCAGCAGCTTCTCTAACTATGGCTACACCTTC

J: TRBJ2-7
D: TRBD2
size: few
V: TRBV5-1
CDR3: CASAAGGQSEQYF
DNA: TGCGCCAGCGCCGCGGGGGGGCAGTCCGAGCAGTACTTC

J: TRBJ2-7
D: NA
size: once
V: TRBV4-2
CDR3: CASSQDVSSSYEQYF
DNA: TGTGCCAGCAGCCAAGATGTCTCCTCTTCCTACGAGCAGTACTTC

J: TRBJ2-1
D: NA
size: NA
V: TRBV10-3
CDR3: CAVSESTGGIPGEQFF
DNA: TGTGCCGTCAGTGAGTCGACGGGCGGGATTCCCGGTGAGCAGTTCTTC

J: TRBJ2-7
D: NA
size: few
V: TRBV6-2/TRBV6-3
CDR3: CASLGYEQYF
DNA: TGTGCCAGCTTGGGCTACGAGCAGTACTTC

J: TRBJ2-1
D: NA
size: NA
V: TRBV5-1
CDR3: CASTWVGGDEQFF
DNA: TGCGCCAGCACTTGGGTTGGGGGCGATGAGCAGTTCTTC

J: TRBJ2-5
D: NA
size: NA
V: TRBV29-1
CDR3: CSVGWAGRQETQYF
DNA: TGCAGCGTTGGATGGGCGGGGAGGCAAGAGACCCAGTACTTC

J: TRBJ2-7
D: NA
size: once
V: TRBV11-1
CDR3: CASSGAIGYEQYF
DNA: TGTGCCAGCAGCGGAGCTATCGGCTACGAGCAGTACTTC